The 27 T cell receptor beta chains below come from one sample, sequenced in a study of T-cell memory formation after mild COVID-19. MiXCR, applied by TCRdb to the 5' RACE reads, yields one record per CDR3 protein. The table shows 450,000 or so distinct CDR3 sequences, with more than 20% occurring only once. Sequencing was done on a sample of PBMCs or a T cell subset sorted from them (not recorded which). The source is an adult woman who had mild COVID-19 (a few samples of this study predate the infection). Cell type and time point are not known.

This clonotype occurred a few times. The chain employs TRBV5-1 and TRBJ2-2, with D hard to call. The germline gives CDR1 SGHRS, CDR2 YFSETQ. The CDR3 is 14 amino acids. The V gene lost 0 bases and the J gene lost 1 base, with 4 bases spanning the gap. This chain's CDR3 is CASSLAWNTGELFF. DNA of the CDR3: TGCGCCAGCAGCTTGGCGTGGAACACCGGGGAGCTGTTTTTT. Full variable domain (outside the CDR3, taken from reference TRBV5-1 and TRBJ2-2): KAGVTQTPRYLIKTRGQQVTLSCSPISGHRSVSWYQQTPGQGLQFLFEYFSETQRNKGNFPGRFSGRQFSNSRSEMNVSTLELGDSALYLCASSLAWNTGELFFGEGSRLTVL.

There are a few counts of this clonotype. This chain links TRBV4-1 with TRBJ2-1, with D possibly TRBD2 on 6 matching bases. Deletions cut 5 bases from V and 0 bases from J, with 17 bases between. The CDR3 contains 17 residues. CDR1 and CDR2 from the germline V gene are MGHRA and YSYEKL. The CDR3: CASSAGRGLSSYNEQFF. In nucleotides, the CDR3 is TGCGCCAGCAGCGCAGGGCGGGGACTGAGCTCCTACAATGAGCAGTTCTTC.

The chain couples TRBV7-3 to TRBJ2-1; D gene unclear. Trimming removed 1 base from V and 8 bases from J, with 9 bases in between. This CDR3 is 13 amino acids long. Looked up from germline, CDR1 is SGHTA and CDR2 is FQGTGA. The DNA for the CDR3 is TGTGCCAGCAGCTTAAGGAGACCCGATGAGCAGTTCTTC. As protein: CASSLRRPDEQFF.

This clonotype has a handful of counts. The V and J genes are TRBV7-8 and TRBJ2-3, with TRBD2 as a possible D gene (6 bases). V was clipped by 3 bases and J by 2 bases, with 9 bases between them. Germline V gives CDR1 SGHVS, CDR2 FQNEAQ. The CDR3 consists of 14 residues. CDR3 nucleotide sequence: TGTGCCAGCAGCTTGAGCGGGTTCACAGATACGCAGTATTTT. Its translation is CASSLSGFTDTQYF.

The chain combines TRBV2 with TRBJ2-3; no definite D call. From germline, CDR1 is SNHLY and CDR2 FYNNEI. The CDR3 has 15 amino acids. The V gene lost 1 base and the J gene lost 0 bases, with 8 bases spanning the gap. CDR3 sequence: CASSEGSFSTDTQYF. The CDR3 DNA follows: TGTGCCAGCAGTGAAGGTAGCTTCAGCACAGATACGCAGTATTTT.

In its sample, this clonotype was seen a few times. V usage is TRBV12-3 or TRBV12-4 and J usage is TRBJ2-2; no definite D call. Trimming stripped 6 bases from V and 7 bases from J, with 6 bases between. The CDR3 is 11 amino acids. The CDR3 reads CASSRLGELFF. Here the CDR3 DNA reads TGTGCCAGCAGCCGTCTCGGGGAGCTGTTTTTT.

The CDR3 region is CASKESLIGADTQYF. CDR3 coding DNA: TGTGCCAGCAAGGAATCCCTCATCGGCGCAGATACGCAGTATTTT. The chain uses TRBV28 and TRBJ2-3; D gene ambiguous. This CDR3 has 15 amino acids. Deletions cut 7 bases from V and 4 bases from J, with 18 bases between. Germline CDR1 MDHEN, CDR2 SYDVKM. The variable domain in full, with the rest retrieved from reference TRBV28 and TRBJ2-3, is DVKVTQSSRYLVKRTGEKVFLECVQDMDHENMFWYRQDPGLGLRLIYFSYDVKMKEKGDIPEGYSVSREKKERFSLILESASTNQTSMYLCASKESLIGADTQYFGPGTRLTVL.

This clonotype has a handful of counts. V usage is TRBV12-3 or TRBV12-4 and J usage is TRBJ2-5; 8 bases fit TRBD1. The ends lost 6 bases at V and 4 bases at J; junction bases unmatched: 10. This CDR3 has 15 residues. The CDR3 region is CASRIGTGQGETQYF. DNA of the CDR3: TGTGCCAGCAGGATCGGGACAGGACAGGGAGAGACCCAGTACTTC.

The V call is TRBV6-5, the J call TRBJ2-7, with TRBD2 matching over 11 bases. Germline V gene lookup returns CDR1 MNHEY and CDR2 SVGAGI. This CDR3 has 14 amino acids. With 7 bases clipped from V and 1 base from J, the junction kept 3 bases outside the gene matches. The CDR3 DNA is TGTGCCAGCACCGTAGCGGGGGGGTCCTACGAGCAGTACTTC. As protein: CASTVAGGSYEQYF.

This chain uses TRBV30 with TRBJ2-7; no definite D call. CDR1 and CDR2 from the germline V gene are GTSNPN and SVGIG (reference sequence). The length of the CDR3 is 13 residues. V lost 3 bases and J 3 bases, leaving 12 bases between the germline ends. The CDR3 reads CAWSHLELYEQYF. CDR3 DNA sequence: TGTGCCTGGAGCCACCTCGAGCTCTACGAGCAGTACTTC.

This rearrangement joins TRBV5-1 to TRBJ1-3; D might be TRBD1 (6 bases). Germline loops: CDR1 SGHRS, CDR2 YFSETQ. The germline V and J ends were trimmed by 3 bases and 0 bases, with 13 bases remaining between them. The CDR3 consists of 16 residues. This chain's CDR3 is CASSWTPGDSGNTIYF. CDR3 sequence (DNA): TGCGCCAGCAGCTGGACCCCAGGGGACTCTGGAAACACCATATATTTT. The full variable domain, with the rest looked up from reference TRBV5-1 and TRBJ1-3, is KAGVTQTPRYLIKTRGQQVTLSCSPISGHRSVSWYQQTPGQGLQFLFEYFSETQRNKGNFPGRFSGRQFSNSRSEMNVSTLELGDSALYLCASSWTPGDSGNTIYFGEGSWLTVV.

The rearrangement joins TRBV7-9 to TRBJ2-7, with 8 bases that match TRBD1. Germline trimming cut 4 bases from V and 4 bases from J; bases unmatched to any gene: 12. The CDR3 runs 16 residues. The germline gives CDR1 SEHNR, CDR2 FQNEAQ (reference sequence). The CDR3 loop is CASSSTGAMREYEQYF. CDR3 sequence (DNA): TGTGCCAGCAGCTCGACAGGGGCCATGAGGGAATACGAGCAGTACTTC.

The chain uses TRBV12-3 or TRBV12-4 and TRBJ2-2; D is perhaps TRBD1 or TRBD2 (6 bases each). Trimming left V 6 bases short and J 4 bases short, with 9 bases between. CDR3 length: 13 residues. CDR3 sequence: CASSWGATGELFF. The CDR3 bases are TGTGCCAGCAGCTGGGGGGCCACCGGGGAGCTGTTTTTT.

The chain has TRBV7-2 and TRBJ1-3; possibly TRBD1 for D (5 bases). V lost 5 bases to trimming and J lost 2 bases, with 10 bases between them. Germline V gene data show CDR1 as SGHTA and CDR2 as FQGNSA. This CDR3 region has 14 residues. CDR3 bases: TGTGCCAGCAGCCCGGGGGGAACTGGAAACACCATATATTTT. Its translation is CASSPGGTGNTIYF.

This clonotype came up a few times. The V gene is TRBV23-1, the J gene TRBJ2-2, with D perhaps TRBD1 or TRBD2 (5 bases each). TRBV23-1 carries the ORF label, with uncertain function. CDR3 size: 16 residues. Trimming cost V 3 bases and J 3 bases, with 14 bases left between them. Here the CDR3 DNA reads TGCGCCAGCAGTCACCGAGGGGTTTGGTACACCGGGGAGCTGTTTTTT. Translated: CASSHRGVWYTGELFF.

This clonotype was seen only a few times. The V gene is TRBV6-2 or TRBV6-3, the J gene TRBJ2-5; D gene uncertain. This CDR3 is 15 amino acids long. Germline V lookup: CDR1 MNHEY, CDR2 SVGEGT. V lost 5 bases to trimming and J lost 1 base, with 14 bases between them. This chain's CDR3 is CASSTGFKLQETQYF. The CDR3 bases are TGTGCCAGCAGTACCGGTTTCAAACTCCAAGAGACCCAGTACTTC.

This clonotype was seen only a few times. This sequence joins TRBV27 and TRBJ2-2; D perhaps matches TRBD2 (6 bases). The germline CDR1 and CDR2 sequences are MNHEY and SMNVEV (reference sequence). Trimming took 3 bases from V and 3 from J, leaving 14 bases between them. The CDR3 extends over 16 amino acids. Written as DNA, the CDR3 is TGTGCCAGCAGTTTTAGCGGACCGACATACACCGGGGAGCTGTTTTTT. Translation gives CASSFSGPTYTGELFF.

The table lists this clonotype with a few counts. The rearrangement uses TRBV27 and TRBJ1-1, with D perhaps matching TRBD1 (5 bases). The V gene lost 6 bases and the J gene lost 2 bases, with 16 bases spanning the gap. Germline V gene data show CDR1 as MNHEY and CDR2 as SMNVEV (reference sequence). This CDR3 has 15 amino acids. The CDR3 spells CASRIYSGSNTEAFF. CDR3 DNA: TGTGCCAGCAGAATTTACTCAGGGTCCAACACTGAAGCTTTCTTT.

The rearrangement uses TRBV29-1 and TRBJ2-5; possibly TRBD1 for D (7 bases). With 0 bases removed from V and 5 bases from J, the gap between germline ends came to 19 bases. The CDR3 totals 16 residues. The germline V gene encodes CDR1 SQVTM and CDR2 ANQGSEA. In DNA form, the CDR3 reads TGCAGCGTTGAAGATCTCCGGCAGGGGGGCTCGGAGACCCAGTACTTC. Translation gives CSVEDLRQGGSETQYF.

The genes are TRBV19 and TRBJ2-7; D not resolved. Looked up from germline, CDR1 is LNHDA and CDR2 is SQIVND (reference sequence). V lost 3 bases, J lost 0 bases, and 6 bases lay in between. The CDR3 sequence is 13 residues long. In DNA, the CDR3 is TGTGCCAGTAGTATTGATAGCTCCTACGAGCAGTACTTC. Translating it yields CASSIDSSYEQYF.

This clonotype was counted a few times. The chain couples TRBV9 to TRBJ1-2, with D possibly TRBD1 on 5 matching bases. The CDR3 has 15 residues. Germline V gene data show CDR1 as SGDLS and CDR2 as YYNGEE. Trimming cost V 4 bases and J 7 bases, with 20 bases left between them. The CDR3 DNA is TGTGCCAGCAGCCCCAGTGGGGGAAGTAGTAGTGGCTACACCTTC. Protein: CASSPSGGSSSGYTF.

V is TRBV12-3 or TRBV12-4 and J is TRBJ1-4; 10 bases line up with TRBD1. V lost 4 bases and J lost 7; bases outside the gene matches: 6. This CDR3 is 15 amino acids long. The chain's CDR3 is CASSSGQGLGEKLFF. CDR3 nucleotides: TGTGCCAGCAGTTCGGGACAGGGGTTGGGTGAAAAACTGTTTTTT.

This chain uses TRBV7-9 with TRBJ1-2; D not resolved. The V gene's germline CDR1 is SEHNR and CDR2 FQNEAQ (reference sequence). This CDR3 has 15 residues. V was pared by 1 base and J by 0 bases, with 9 bases between. The CDR3: CASSLGPGANYGYTF. The CDR3 DNA follows: TGTGCCAGCAGCTTAGGGCCAGGAGCTAACTATGGCTACACCTTC. The complete variable domain, with remaining parts taken from reference TRBV7-9 and TRBJ1-2, reads DTGVSQNPRHKITKRGQNVTFRCDPISEHNRLYWYRQTLGQGPEFLTYFQNEAQLEKSRLLSDRFSAERPKGSFSTLEIQRTEQGDSAMYLCASSLGPGANYGYTFGSGTRLTVV.

The J gene is TRBJ2-5, the V gene TRBV5-4; the match to TRBD2 covers 8 bases. The germline V gene has CDR1 SGHNT and CDR2 YYREEE (reference sequence). The CDR3 consists of 17 residues. V shed 1 base, J shed 4 bases, and the junction held 12 bases outside the gene matches. The CDR3 nucleotides are TGTGCCAGCAGCTTGAATCTGGGACTAGAGTGGGGAGAGACCCAGTACTTC. It is translated as CASSLNLGLEWGETQYF.

The gene calls are TRBV3-1 and TRBJ2-4, with TRBD2 matching 7 bases. This CDR3 is built from 17 residues. Germline assignment: CDR1 LGHDT and CDR2 YNNKEL (reference sequence). V dropped 0 bases and J dropped 3; count of bases not matched to a gene: 8. This chain's CDR3 is CASSQELTGGDKNIQYF. The CDR3 nucleotides are TGTGCCAGCAGCCAAGAGCTGACTGGGGGGGACAAAAACATTCAGTACTTC.

The sample holds many counts of this clonotype. One end of the junction does not line up with germline, which may come from a read error. The chain's CDR3 is CASSSGTAYEQYF. The CDR3 region has the DNA TGTGCCAGCAGCTCCGGGACCGCCTACGAGCAGTACTTC. V is TRBV5-1 and J is TRBJ2-7; D tentatively fits TRBD1 or TRBD2 (5 bases each). Germline-derived CDR1 and CDR2 are SGHRS and YFSETQ. This CDR3 is built from 13 residues. The variable domain in full, with the rest retrieved from reference TRBV5-1 and TRBJ2-7, is KAGVTQTPRYLIKTRGQQVTLSCSPISGHRSVSWYQQTPGQGLQFLFEYFSETQRNKGNFPGRFSGRQFSNSRSEMNVSTLELGDSALYLCASSSGTAYEQYFGPGTRLTVT.

The V gene is TRBV20-1, the J gene TRBJ2-5; D may match TRBD1 or TRBD2 (5 bases each). The CDR3 is 16 residues long. The germline V gene has CDR1 DFQATT and CDR2 SNEGSKA (reference sequence). Deletions cut 6 bases from V and 1 base from J, with 21 bases between. The CDR3 protein is CSARPRGRRFQETQYF. CDR3 sequence (DNA): TGCAGTGCCCGACCCCGGGGACGGCGGTTCCAAGAGACCCAGTACTTC.